Reported below is one T cell receptor (beta chain). This clone's antigen is unknown. No base quality values were provided; no much bigger clone lies one nucleotide off. From the germline V gene, CDR1 is SGHTA and CDR2 is FQGTGA. V loses 4 bases of germline sequence and J loses 4 bases, and the interval between the two ends is 3 bases. From its cysteine to its phenylalanine, the CDR3 spans 11 amino acids. Just the 33-base CDR3 DNA is kept, in frame starting at base 1. The cohort consisted of more than 650 healthy bone marrow donors. Cohort members were all nominally healthy when sampled, although unrecorded immune exposures were likely present. The donor tested CMV seronegative and was one of the 352 seronegative cohort members. A peripheral blood sample was provided by each donor, and peripheral blood mononuclear cells were used for TCR beta sequencing. Genomic DNA was extracted from the blood cell samples with the Qiagen DNeasy Blood Extraction Kit.

This sample is drawn from a study of cytomegalovirus exposure and HLA in healthy donors (TCRdb year 2017). Study-level background: An earlier analysis of approximately 550 of the donors reported 250 to 350 Gb of sequence data and around 120 million unique TCR beta sequences from 150 million to 200 million T cells. An early release that covered more than 550 HLA-typed donors contained approximately 300 gigabases of sequencing data and some 87 million unique TCR sequences. The genetic ancestry cluster associated with self-reported Caucasian donors included over 65% of the roughly 380 genotyped donors. The study was designed to test whether signatures of past pathogen exposure could be identified by cataloging public T cell receptors. The study profiled the T cell repertoires of some 610 subjects by immunosequencing and related them to cytomegalovirus serostatus. Besides the first cohort of 550 to 750 subjects, a separate validation cohort made up of roughly 130 different subjects was used. High-throughput TCR immunosequencing, statistical association of individual TCRs with disease status, and machine learning were combined to predict cytomegalovirus infection status. To study patterns of TCR occurrence, a later analysis re-analyzed previously published TCR beta repertoires from more than 550 donors and added high-resolution HLA genotyping. Rather than using new phenotypic data, the later analysis identified candidate immune exposures from TCR beta sequences and from how often those sequences occurred across donors. An earlier analysis of 587 of the donors used high-throughput TCR beta sequencing to judge whether each TCR beta V gene segment behaved as functional or pseudogenic. Donor age, sex, ethnicity and CMV serostatus were compiled together with the repertoire data. A later genetic analysis used genome-wide SNP genotypes for about 55% of the 666 donors, treating that subset as a discovery cohort. All discovery cohort repertoires had been generated on a single sequencing platform. HLA typing covered class I and class II loci at four-digit resolution. The number of typed donors differed by locus: about 620-640 for A, B, C, DRB1 and DQB1; 522 for DQA1; over 600 for DPA1; and 400 to 480 for DPB1. A handful of DR-DQ haplotypes were handled as single units for association and clustering because linkage in the cohort was strong. On average, over 200,000 unique TCR beta nucleotide sequences were sequenced per donor among fewer than 500 genotyped donors of the cohort, with roughly 18% of those sequences being non-productive.

What the study reported, not specific to this receptor: Most TCR sequences were seen in very few donors, while some public TCRs were found in many individuals. Roughly uniform sequencing depth across donors was assumed in presence/absence analyses, although this assumption may not hold. In a later genetic analysis, a missense DCLRE1C variant was associated with V-gene and J-gene trimming of TCR beta chains, and the association was replicated in an independent cohort. According to a later analysis, TCR association rates differed among HLA loci, with DRB1 alleles showing the most associated TCRs and HLA-C alleles showing the fewest. A later genetic analysis reported fewer N-insertions in productive TCRs among donors in an Asian-associated ancestry cluster than the approximately 670-donor mean. The sequencing pipeline was judged likely to have produced a cluster of highly shared sequence variants as a technical artifact. Because HLA typing was unavailable for some donors at each locus, only the typed subset was used in association tests. A total of 150 to 200 TCR beta chains were listed by the study as associated with cytomegalovirus. Linkage disequilibrium might explain the correlated functional status among segregating V segments, but an unknown experimental factor could not be ruled out. Because counts were too low, roughly 17 rarely observed V segments, including chromosome 9 orphons, were left out of the earlier analysis of several hundred of the donors. A few of the identified cytomegalovirus-associated TCR beta chains were confirmed in vitro to be specific for cytomegalovirus antigens. Assigning TCR associations to individual alleles was difficult when HLA alleles, especially DR and DQ, strongly co-occurred. A further reported finding was that TCR beta sequences accurately predicted the HLA-A and HLA-B alleles for most subjects in the first cohort. Broadly in line with IMGT annotations, most TCR beta V segments showed up in productive rearrangements about 87% or about 30% of the time in an earlier analysis of around 600 of the donors. According to a later analysis, parvovirus B19, influenza, CMV and Epstein-Barr virus appeared linked to several top co-occurrence clusters. The cohort was sequenced for TCR beta chains only, and without alpha or paired-chain data the features that could be detected were limited. The authors suggested that the approach could potentially be generalized to other disease states and immunological phenotypes. At a false discovery rate of 0.05, a later analysis linked 15,000 to 20,000 TCR beta sequences to specific HLA alleles. In both the original and validation cohorts, the classifier was reported to diagnose cytomegalovirus status with high specificity and sensitivity. In a later analysis, most CMV-associated TCR beta chains were found to appear HLA-restricted, with HLA associations seemingly driven largely by CMV exposure. The only immune exposure information available for the cohort was CMV serostatus. A later analysis found that HLA-associated TCR beta chains were more clonally expanded and had lower generation probabilities than equally common non-associated chains. Because the 87-base-pair reads could not distinguish some IMGT-functional V segments, including TRBV6-2 and TRBV6-3, those segments were excluded.

Preparation of the library involved the immunoSEQ multiplex PCR assay. A mixture of 60 forward primers for TCR Vbeta segments and 13 reverse primers for TCR Jbeta segments was used in the multiplex PCR. A multiplex PCR assay on genomic DNA amplified the CDR3 region of rearranged TCR beta genes. On the Illumina HiSeq System, the amplified TCR beta libraries were sequenced as 87-base-pair reads. In the original analysis: A later analysis tallied roughly 78 million unique TCR beta chains across the 666 repertoires, and 10 million to 11 million of those chains were shared by two or more donors. Raw reads were error-corrected and collapsed into unique sequences with a nearest-neighbor algorithm that merged closely related sequences to remove PCR and sequencing errors. To assign V, D and J gene segments, CDR3 sequences were aligned to IMGT reference sequences. For a sequence to be retained, a match of at least six nucleotides was required to both a V gene segment and a J gene segment. A rearrangement was called productive if the CDR3 had no stop codons and remained in frame with V and J, and every other rearrangement was called non-productive. CDR3 was defined by IMGT convention, running from the second conserved V-encoded cysteine to the conserved J-encoded phenylalanine. The earlier analysis of about 500 of the donors excluded sequences that lacked an unambiguous match to a single V gene segment. An earlier analysis of almost 600 of the donors classified V segments as functional when productive rearrangements were above 56.7% and as segregating when the standard deviation between donors was above 5%. A statistical classification framework was developed to diagnose cytomegalovirus status using the catalog of TCR beta chain sequences. A later analysis assigned V and J genes by comparing TCR nucleotide sequences with IMGT/GENE-DB human TR gene sequences. The TCRdist pipeline was used in a later analysis to assign CDR3 sequences and most-parsimonious VDJ recombination scenarios. A later analysis defined each TCR beta chain by its CDR3 amino acid sequence plus V-gene family, and excluded reads lacking a unique V-gene family. In a later analysis, around 650 highly shared, low-generation-probability nucleotide sequences were removed to address suspected cross-contamination and a sequencing artifact. For each public chain, a later analysis derived a clonal expansion index from normalized ranks of inferred template counts within each repertoire. In a later analysis, generation probabilities were computed using a VDJ recombination model fitted to out-of-frame rearrangements, and the results were checked against IGoR. In a later analysis, TCR-TCR, TCR-HLA and TCR-CMV co-occurrence was scored with hypergeometric tests, and a repertoire-size bias correction was applied to TCR pairs. False discovery rates were estimated in a later analysis by permuting HLA or CMV assignments 20 times. In a later analysis, co-occurring TCRs were grouped using DBSCAN, with TCRdist sequence similarity added in when clustering inside HLA-allele-positive subsets. Repertoires with fewer than 30,000 or more than 120,000 public chains were left out of co-occurrence clustering, as were about 5 repertoires with anomalous nucleotide sharing. Not all clones reach the TCRdb copy of this immuneACCESS table, which keeps in-frame sequences only. Checked studies attribute under half of the gap to unresolved V genes and leave the rest unexplained. Clonal size and the V and J genes are those of that table, whereas D and trimming came from the DNA. Present in this sample are 150,000 to 200,000 clones, 82% of which were seen just once. About 1.6% of the sample comes from the top ten.

Input material: PBMCs. The receptor was derived from a man aged 35-49 years in good health and CMV-seronegative. The sequence is built from TRBV7-3 and TRBJ2-3; the D gene is unclear. The CDR3 corresponds to CASSSSDTQYF. The DNA sequence reads TGTGCCAGCAGCTCTTCAGATACGCAGTATTTT.